This T cell receptor (beta chain) was sequenced in a study of Graves' ophthalmopathy and Graves' hyperthyroidism. Scientists amplified the TCR beta CDR3 regions from RNA transcripts. The authors performed first-round RT-PCR with HTBI primers and then a second-round multiplex PCR. TCRdb reprocessed the multiplex PCR reads with MiXCR, giving one entry per CDR3 protein. This sample has over a million distinct CDR3 sequences, with about 35% found just once. CDR3 size: 18 residues. CDR1 is SGHTA and CDR2 is FQGTGA in the germline V gene. The V end lost 5 bases, the J end lost 0 bases, and 19 bases lay between the germline ends.

The clonotype comes from an adult man with Graves' hyperthyroidism. The rearrangement links TRBV7-3 to TRBJ2-2; D is uncertain. The specimen sequenced was peripheral blood or thyroid tissue (not recorded which). The CDR3 region is CASSAPLDEVPNTGELFF. CDR3 nucleotide sequence: TGTGCCAGCAGCGCTCCCCTCGACGAGGTTCCGAACACCGGGGAGCTGTTTTTT.